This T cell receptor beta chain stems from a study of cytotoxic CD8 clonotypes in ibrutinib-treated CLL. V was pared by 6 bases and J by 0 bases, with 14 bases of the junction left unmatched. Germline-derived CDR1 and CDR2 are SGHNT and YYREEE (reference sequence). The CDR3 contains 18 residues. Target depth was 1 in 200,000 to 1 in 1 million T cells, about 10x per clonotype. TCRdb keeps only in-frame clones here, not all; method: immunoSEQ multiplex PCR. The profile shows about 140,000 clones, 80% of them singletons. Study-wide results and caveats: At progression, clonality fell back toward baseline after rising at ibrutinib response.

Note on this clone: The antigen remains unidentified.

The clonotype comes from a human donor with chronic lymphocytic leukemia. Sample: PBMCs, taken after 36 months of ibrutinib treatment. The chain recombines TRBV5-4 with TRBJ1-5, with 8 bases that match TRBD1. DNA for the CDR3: TGTGCCAGCATCTCGCCCCTGACAGGGGACTATAGCAATCAGCCCCAGCATTTT. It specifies CASISPLTGDYSNQPQHF.